Many counts were recorded for the clone carrying this T cell receptor beta chain. The antigen remains unidentified. Each CDR3 protein is one row after TCRdb ran MiXCR on the 5' RACE reads. The table has around 500,000 distinct CDR3 sequences, 18% seen once. The data were obtained in a study of T-cell memory formation after mild COVID-19. Overall study: Largely donor-specific sequence clusters came from a couple of donors. General observations from the study: A subset of responding clones appeared in pre-infection memory, suggesting cross-reactive memory joined. Day 37-peaking second-wave clones had unconfirmed SARS-CoV-2 specificity.

Germline V lookup: CDR1 SGHVS, CDR2 FNYEAQ. The CDR3 loop spans 16 amino acids. V lost 5 bases to trimming and J lost 2 bases, with 18 bases between them. The receptor was derived from an adult woman who had mild COVID-19 (a few samples of this study predate the infection). Cell type and time point are not known. The chain joins TRBV7-6 to TRBJ2-5, with D perhaps given as TRBD1 or TRBD2 (5 bases each). The sequencing sample was made of PBMCs or a T cell subset sorted from them (not recorded which). CDR3 protein: CASSPRASRGQETQYF. CDR3 coding DNA: TGTGCCAGCAGCCCCAGGGCTAGCCGAGGTCAAGAGACCCAGTACTTC.